This entry lists 7 T cell receptor beta chains sequenced from one sample in a study of response to subunit inactivated influenza vaccine (dated by TCRdb to between 2018 and 2020). To prepare the library, RT-PCR was applied. TCRdb records Illumina HiSeq 2500 as the sequencer. TCRdb reworked the public reads: Q25 trimming with fastp, MiXCR clone assembly, productive beta chains retained. Every entry covers one CDR3 protein and lists the most common genes and DNA from its rows. Across this sample there are a few hundred thousand distinct CDR3 sequences, with approximately 21% seen only once. The leading ten clones occupy 10% to 13% of the sample. The input for sequencing was PBMCs from blood, taken 21 months after vaccination. Receptors originate from a man between 50 and 69 years old who received an inactivated influenza vaccine. Donor details come from another sample of the same person, matched by shared clones.

This clonotype was detected a few times. The chain couples TRBV6-1 to TRBJ1-6; unclear D gene. This CDR3 contains 16 residues. The germline V gene has CDR1 MNHNS and CDR2 SASEGT. Deletions cut 1 base from V and 11 bases from J, with 18 bases between. The CDR3 DNA sequence: TGTGCCAGCAGTGAAGGCTTCGGAATAGGAACGGCACCCCTCCACTTT. It yields the protein CASSEGFGIGTAPLHF.

V and J are TRBV6-2 or TRBV6-3 and TRBJ1-2; 9 positions match TRBD1. J lost 6 bases, V lost 8 bases, and 7 bases had no gene match. Germline CDR1 MNHEY, CDR2 SVGEGT. This CDR3 is built from 13 residues. This chain's CDR3 is CASATGGADGYTF. As DNA, the CDR3 is TGTGCCAGCGCAACAGGGGGCGCGGATGGCTACACCTTC.

This clonotype was recorded many times. The chain links TRBV10-3 to TRBJ1-1; D may be TRBD1 (5 bases). Germline assignment: CDR1 ENHRY and CDR2 SYGVKD. There are 15 residues in the CDR3. V dropped 2 bases and J dropped 1 base, with 11 bases sitting between them. CDR3 coding DNA: TGTGCCATCAGTGAGCGGGGGTTGGGGAACACTGAAGCTTTCTTT. This encodes CAISERGLGNTEAFF.

A few counts support this clonotype. The gene calls are TRBV11-2 and TRBJ2-7; D gene ambiguous. This CDR3 has 13 amino acids. The germline V gene encodes CDR1 SGHAT and CDR2 FQNNGV. V lost 0 bases and J 6 bases, leaving 9 bases between the germline ends. The CDR3 sequence is CASSLDVFGEQYF. The CDR3 nucleotides are TGTGCCAGCAGCTTAGATGTCTTCGGCGAGCAGTACTTC.

The J gene is TRBJ1-1, the V gene TRBV10-3; D perhaps matches TRBD1 (5 bases). Germline CDR1 is ENHRY and CDR2 is SYGVKD. V was trimmed by 7 bases and J by 4 bases, leaving 10 bases between them. There are 12 residues in the CDR3. CDR3 sequence: CAIKGSGTEAFF. The CDR3 coding sequence is TGTGCCATCAAGGGGTCGGGCACTGAAGCTTTCTTT.

The genes are TRBV7-2 and TRBJ1-5; D is unresolved. Germline CDR1 SGHTA, CDR2 FQGNSA. This CDR3 is 12 amino acids long. V lost 3 bases and J 6 bases, leaving 6 bases between the germline ends. CDR3 bases: TGTGCCAGCAGCTTGATTGGTCAGCCCCAGCATTTT. Its protein product is CASSLIGQPQHF. Combining the CDR3 with reference TRBV7-2 and TRBJ1-5 gives the whole variable domain GAGVSQSPSNKVTEKGKDVELRCDPISGHTALYWYRQSLGQGLEFLIYFQGNSAPDKSGLPSDRFSAERTGGSVSTLTIQRTQQEDSAVYLCASSLIGQPQHFGDGTRLSIL.

The chain joins TRBV18 to TRBJ2-4, with D possibly matching TRBD2 (7 bases). Trimming took 2 bases from V and 1 from J, leaving 12 bases between them. The V gene's germline CDR1 is KGHSH and CDR2 LQKENI. The CDR3 is made up of 16 amino acids. The CDR3 reads CASSPAGAGAKNIQYF. CDR3 coding DNA: TGTGCCAGCTCACCAGCGGGGGCCGGGGCCAAAAACATTCAGTACTTC.